A single T cell receptor beta chain is shown here with its context. The data were taken from a study of blood T cell repertoires in COVID-19. In the study overall: Donors in Cohort 3 counted as recovered after two negative PCRs, clearance, or symptom resolution. Acute and convalescent COVID-19 samples came from the United States, Italy and Spain. Nucleic acid was either cDNA or gDNA, and it came from T cells, B-cell-depleted T cells, or PBMCs.

Measured with immunoSEQ multiplex PCR; TCRdb has only the in-frame clones, and not every one. The table includes over 250,000 clones, 88% detected once. Participants, about 18 to 90 years old, spanned some 23 US areas. The germline V gene encodes CDR1 LNHDA and CDR2 SQIVND (reference sequence). CDR3 length: 17 residues. Trimming removed 4 bases from V and 2 bases from J; junction bases left unmatched: 10. The sequence came from a woman aged 55-75 years in a cohort exposed to, infected with or recovered from COVID-19 (not recorded which). Sequenced input: PBMCs or T cells enriched from blood (not recorded which). V usage is TRBV19 and J usage is TRBJ2-3, with 9 bases matching TRBD2. This CDR3 is CASSNVLTSGYTDTQYF. The DNA of the CDR3 is TGTGCCAGTAGTAACGTCCTGACTAGCGGCTACACAGATACGCAGTATTTT.